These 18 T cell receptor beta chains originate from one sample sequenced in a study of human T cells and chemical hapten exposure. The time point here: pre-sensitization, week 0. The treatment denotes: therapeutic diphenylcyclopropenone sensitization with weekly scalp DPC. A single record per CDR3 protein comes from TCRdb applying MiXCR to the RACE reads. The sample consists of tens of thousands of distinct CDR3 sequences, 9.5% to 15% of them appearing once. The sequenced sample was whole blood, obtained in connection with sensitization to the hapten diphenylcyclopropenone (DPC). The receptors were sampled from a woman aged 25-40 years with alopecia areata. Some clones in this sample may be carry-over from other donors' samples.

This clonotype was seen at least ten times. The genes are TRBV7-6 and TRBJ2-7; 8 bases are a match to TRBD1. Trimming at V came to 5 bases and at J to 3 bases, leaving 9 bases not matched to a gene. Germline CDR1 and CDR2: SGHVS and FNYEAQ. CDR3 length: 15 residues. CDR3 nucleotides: TGTGCCAGCAGCCTCCGGCAGGGGGCCTTCTACGAGCAGTACTTC. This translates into CASSLRQGAFYEQYF.

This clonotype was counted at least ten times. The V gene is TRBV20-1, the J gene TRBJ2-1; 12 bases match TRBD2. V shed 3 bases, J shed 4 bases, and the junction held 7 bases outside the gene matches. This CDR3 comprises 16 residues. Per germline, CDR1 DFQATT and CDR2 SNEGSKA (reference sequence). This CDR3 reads CSARPLAGGGYNEQFF. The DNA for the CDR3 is TGCAGTGCTAGGCCGCTAGCGGGAGGGGGTTACAATGAGCAGTTCTTC.

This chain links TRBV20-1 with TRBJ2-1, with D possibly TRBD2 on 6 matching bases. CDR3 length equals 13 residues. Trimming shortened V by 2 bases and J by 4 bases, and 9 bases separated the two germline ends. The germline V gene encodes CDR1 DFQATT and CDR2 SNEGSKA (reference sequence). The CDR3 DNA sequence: TGCAGTGCTAGATTGGGGGGATACAATGAGCAGTTCTTC. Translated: CSARLGGYNEQFF.

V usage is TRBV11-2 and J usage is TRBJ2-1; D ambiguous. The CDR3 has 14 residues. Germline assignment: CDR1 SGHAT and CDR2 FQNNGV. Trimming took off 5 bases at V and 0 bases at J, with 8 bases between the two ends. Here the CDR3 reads CASSPMFSYNEQFF. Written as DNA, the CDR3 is TGTGCCAGCAGCCCTATGTTCTCCTACAATGAGCAGTTCTTC.

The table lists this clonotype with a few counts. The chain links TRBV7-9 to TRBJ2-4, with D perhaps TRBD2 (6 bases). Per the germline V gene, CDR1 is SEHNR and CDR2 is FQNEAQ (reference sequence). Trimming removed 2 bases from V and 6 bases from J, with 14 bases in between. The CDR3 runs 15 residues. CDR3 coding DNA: TGTGCCAGCAGCTTATCGAGCGGGTCTGGAAACATTCAGTACTTC. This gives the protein CASSLSSGSGNIQYF.

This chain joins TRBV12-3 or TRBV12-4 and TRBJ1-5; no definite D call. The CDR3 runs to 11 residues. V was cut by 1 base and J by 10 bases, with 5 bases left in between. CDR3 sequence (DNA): TGTGCCAGCAGTTTAGTCGGACCCCAGCATTTT. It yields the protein CASSLVGPQHF.

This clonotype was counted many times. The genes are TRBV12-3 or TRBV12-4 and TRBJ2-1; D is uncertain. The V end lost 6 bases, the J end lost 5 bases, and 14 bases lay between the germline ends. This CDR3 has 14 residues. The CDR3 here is CASRLSNLNNEQFF. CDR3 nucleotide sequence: TGTGCCAGCAGACTTAGCAATCTCAACAATGAGCAGTTCTTC.

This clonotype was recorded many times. In nucleotides, the CDR3 is TGTGCCACCGTTAGAGGAGGACGGAGGAACGAGCAGTACTTC. Translating gives CATVRGGRRNEQYF. The chain combines TRBV28 with TRBJ2-7; tentatively, D is TRBD2 (5 bases). The CDR3 sequence is 14 residues long. V gave up 10 bases and J gave up 5 bases, with 21 bases separating them. Germline CDR1 MDHEN, CDR2 SYDVKM. The full variable domain, rest sourced from reference TRBV28 and TRBJ2-7, is DVKVTQSSRYLVKRTGEKVFLECVQDMDHENMFWYRQDPGLGLRLIYFSYDVKMKEKGDIPEGYSVSREKKERFSLILESASTNQTSMYLCATVRGGRRNEQYFGPGTRLTVT.

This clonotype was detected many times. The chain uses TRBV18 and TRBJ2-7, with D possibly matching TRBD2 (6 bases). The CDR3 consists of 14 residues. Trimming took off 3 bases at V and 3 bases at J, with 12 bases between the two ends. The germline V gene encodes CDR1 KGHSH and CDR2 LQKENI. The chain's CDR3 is CASSPKGGYYEQYF. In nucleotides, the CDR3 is TGTGCCAGCTCACCGAAAGGAGGGTACTACGAGCAGTACTTC.

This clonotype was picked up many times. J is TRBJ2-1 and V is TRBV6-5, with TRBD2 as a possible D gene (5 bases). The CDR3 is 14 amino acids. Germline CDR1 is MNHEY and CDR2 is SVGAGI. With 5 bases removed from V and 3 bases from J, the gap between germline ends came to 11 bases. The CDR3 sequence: CASSPGRNYNEQFF. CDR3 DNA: TGTGCCAGCAGTCCGGGGAGAAACTACAATGAGCAGTTCTTC.

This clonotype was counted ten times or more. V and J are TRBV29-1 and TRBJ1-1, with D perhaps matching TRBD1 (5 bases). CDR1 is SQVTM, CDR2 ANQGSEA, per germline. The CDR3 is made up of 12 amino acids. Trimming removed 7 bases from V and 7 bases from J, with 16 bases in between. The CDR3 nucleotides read TGCAGCGCCGAGGGGCTGCGGTTTGAAGCTTTCTTT. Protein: CSAEGLRFEAFF.

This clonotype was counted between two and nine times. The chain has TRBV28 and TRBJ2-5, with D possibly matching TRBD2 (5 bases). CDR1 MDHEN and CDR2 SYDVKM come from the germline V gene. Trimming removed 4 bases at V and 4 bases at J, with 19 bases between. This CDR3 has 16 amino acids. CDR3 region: CASSSPIYEGPETQYF. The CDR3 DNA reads TGTGCCAGCAGTTCCCCAATTTATGAGGGCCCAGAGACCCAGTACTTC.

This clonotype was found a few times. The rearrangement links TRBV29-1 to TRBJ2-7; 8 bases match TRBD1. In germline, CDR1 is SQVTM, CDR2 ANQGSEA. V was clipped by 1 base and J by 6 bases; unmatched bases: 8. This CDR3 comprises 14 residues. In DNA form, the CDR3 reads TGCAGCGTTGAAGCTGCCAGGGGGCCCGCCGAGCAGTACTTC. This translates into CSVEAARGPAEQYF.

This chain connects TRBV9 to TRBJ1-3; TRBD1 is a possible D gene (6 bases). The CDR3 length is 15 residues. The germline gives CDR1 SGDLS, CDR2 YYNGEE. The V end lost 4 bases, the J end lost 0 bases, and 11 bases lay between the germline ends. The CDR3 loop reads CASSLQGDSGNTIYF. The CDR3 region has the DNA TGTGCCAGCAGCCTACAGGGAGACTCTGGAAACACCATATATTTT. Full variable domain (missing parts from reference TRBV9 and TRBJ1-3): DSGVTQTPKHLITATGQRVTLRCSPRSGDLSVYWYQQSLDQGLQFLIQYYNGEERAKGNILERFSAQQFPDLHSELNLSSLELGDSALYFCASSLQGDSGNTIYFGEGSWLTVV.

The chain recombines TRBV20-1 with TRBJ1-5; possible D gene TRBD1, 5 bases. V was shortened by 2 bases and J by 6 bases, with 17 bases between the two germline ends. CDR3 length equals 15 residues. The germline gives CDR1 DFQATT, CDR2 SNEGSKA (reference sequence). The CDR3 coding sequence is TGCAGTGCTAGATCCCACCCGGGGGGAGGTCAGCCCCAGCATTTT. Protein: CSARSHPGGGQPQHF.

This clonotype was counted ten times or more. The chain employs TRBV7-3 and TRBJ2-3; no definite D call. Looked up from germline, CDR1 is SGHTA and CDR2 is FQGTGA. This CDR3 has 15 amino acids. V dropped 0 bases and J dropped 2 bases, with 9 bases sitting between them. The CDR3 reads CASSLTRVPTDTQYF. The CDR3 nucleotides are TGTGCCAGCAGCTTAACCCGGGTACCCACAGATACGCAGTATTTT.

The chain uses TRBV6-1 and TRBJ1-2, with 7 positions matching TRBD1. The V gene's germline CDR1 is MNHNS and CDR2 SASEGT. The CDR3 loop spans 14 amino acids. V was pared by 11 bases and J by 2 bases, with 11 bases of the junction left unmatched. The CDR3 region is CAAGQGDDNYGYTF. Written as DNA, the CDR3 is TGTGCCGCGGGCCAGGGGGATGACAACTATGGCTACACCTTC.

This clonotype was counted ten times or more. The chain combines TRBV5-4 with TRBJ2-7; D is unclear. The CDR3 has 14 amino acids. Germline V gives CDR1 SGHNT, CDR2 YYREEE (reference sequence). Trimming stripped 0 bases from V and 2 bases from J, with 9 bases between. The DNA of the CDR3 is TGTGCCAGCAGCTTGGCGTCGACCACCTACGAGCAGTACTTC. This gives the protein CASSLASTTYEQYF.